One sample yielded the 11 T cell receptor beta chains listed below, sequenced in a study of OX40 agonist ivuxolimab in advanced cancers. Repertoires were generated with immunoSEQ multiplex PCR, while TCRdb's copy carries only in-frame clones and drops some. In the table there are 75,000 to 80,000 clones, approximately 95% of which are singletons. Here the sequenced sample was CD4+ or CD8+ T cells sorted from blood, taken in a trial of the OX40 agonist ivuxolimab. The receptors shown here come from an adult with an advanced solid tumor such as melanoma, head and neck, liver or kidney cancer.

V is TRBV15 and J is TRBJ1-2; a possible D gene is TRBD1 (5 bases). The germline V gene encodes CDR1 LNHNV and CDR2 YYDKDF (reference sequence). The V end lost 0 bases, the J end lost 4 bases, and 21 bases lay between the germline ends. This CDR3 comprises 18 residues. Here the CDR3 DNA reads TGTGCCACCAGCAGAGATCTGAGACAGCCTCACACGGGCTATGGCTACACCTTC. Translation gives CATSRDLRQPHTGYGYTF.

The V call is TRBV27, the J call TRBJ2-7, with D possibly being TRBD1 or TRBD2 (5 bases each). Germline V gives CDR1 MNHEY, CDR2 SMNVEV (reference sequence). Trimming shortened V by 4 bases and J by 2 bases, and 12 bases separated the two germline ends. This CDR3 has 14 amino acids. The DNA of the CDR3 is TGTGCCAGCAGTTCGGGGCAGGGTCCCTACGAGCAGTACTTC. Its translation: CASSSGQGPYEQYF.

This clone was detected a few times. The chain recombines TRBV7-9 with TRBJ2-5; D is unclear. The germline V gene has CDR1 SEHNR and CDR2 FQNEAQ (reference sequence). The CDR3 is 14 residues long. V lost 4 bases, J lost 1 base, and 10 bases lay in between. The CDR3 reads CASSSPWSQETQYF. The CDR3, as DNA: TGTGCCAGCAGCTCACCCTGGAGCCAAGAGACCCAGTACTTC. The whole variable domain, remainder taken from reference TRBV7-9 and TRBJ2-5, is DTGVSQNPRHKITKRGQNVTFRCDPISEHNRLYWYRQTLGQGPEFLTYFQNEAQLEKSRLLSDRFSAERPKGSFSTLEIQRTEQGDSAMYLCASSSPWSQETQYFGPGTRLLVL.

The chain links TRBV5-6 to TRBJ1-3; a possible D gene is TRBD1 (5 bases). This CDR3 region has 17 residues. In germline, CDR1 is SGHDT, CDR2 YYEEEE. V was cut by 0 bases and J by 4 bases, with 17 bases left in between. CDR3 residues: CASSLAGGRLRGNTIYF. CDR3 DNA sequence: TGTGCCAGCAGCTTGGCCGGGGGACGGCTCCGCGGAAACACCATATATTTT.

This sequence joins TRBV7-8 and TRBJ2-7; 8 bases agree with TRBD1. Losses at the gene ends were 5 bases for V and 2 bases for J; bases not matched to a gene: 8. The CDR3 runs to 15 residues. Germline-derived CDR1 and CDR2 are SGHVS and FQNEAQ. CDR3 in amino acids: CASSPRTGNPYEQYF. CDR3 bases: TGTGCCAGCAGCCCTAGGACAGGGAACCCCTACGAGCAGTACTTC.

In its sample, this clone was seen once. The DNA of the CDR3 is TGTGCCAGCAGCTTAGGGACAGGGGCCTACGAGCAGTACTTC. Translated, it gives CASSLGTGAYEQYF. The chain links TRBV7-9 to TRBJ2-7; 9 nucleotides match TRBD1. This CDR3 region has 14 residues. V gave up 1 base and J gave up 2 bases; unmatched junction bases: 0. In germline, CDR1 is SEHNR, CDR2 FQNEAQ (reference sequence). Variable domain in full (rest from reference TRBV7-9 and TRBJ2-7): DTGVSQNPRHKITKRGQNVTFRCDPISEHNRLYWYRQTLGQGPEFLTYFQNEAQLEKSRLLSDRFSAERPKGSFSTLEIQRTEQGDSAMYLCASSLGTGAYEQYFGPGTRLTVT.

The chain uses TRBV11-2 and TRBJ1-1; 8 bases agree with TRBD1. This CDR3 is 16 amino acids long. Looked up from germline, CDR1 is SGHAT and CDR2 is FQNNGV. V lost 3 bases to trimming and J lost 2 bases; unmatched junction nucleotides: 8. CDR3 sequence reads: CASSFLLTGANTEAFF. CDR3 nucleotides: TGTGCCAGCAGCTTCCTTTTGACAGGGGCTAACACTGAAGCTTTCTTT. Full variable domain (missing parts from reference TRBV11-2 and TRBJ1-1): EAGVAQSPRYKIIEKRQSVAFWCNPISGHATLYWYQQILGQGPKLLIQFQNNGVVDDSQLPKDRFSAERLKGVDSTLKIQPAKLEDSAVYLCASSFLLTGANTEAFFGQGTRLTVV.

The chain couples TRBV4-1 to TRBJ1-3; D perhaps matches TRBD1 (6 bases). Trimming pared 1 base from V and 0 bases from J, leaving 13 bases between. The length of the CDR3 is 17 residues. The germline V gene encodes CDR1 MGHRA and CDR2 YSYEKL. CDR3 region: CASSQVQDRNSGNTIYF. The CDR3 DNA sequence: TGCGCCAGCAGCCAAGTCCAAGACAGGAACTCTGGAAACACCATATATTTT.

The V gene is TRBV19, the J gene TRBJ2-6; D call uncertain. Trimming shortened V by 5 bases and J by 3 bases, and 5 bases separated the two germline ends. The CDR3 sequence is 13 residues long. In germline, CDR1 is LNHDA, CDR2 SQIVND (reference sequence). The CDR3 nucleotides read TGTGCCAGTAGTTGGGGTGGGGCCAACGTCCTGACTTTC. This gives the protein CASSWGGANVLTF.

V is TRBV2 and J is TRBJ2-1; D possibly corresponds to TRBD2 (7 bases). The CDR3 length is 15 residues. Germline values: CDR1 SNHLY, CDR2 FYNNEI. Trimming pared 2 bases from V and 6 bases from J, leaving 14 bases between. The CDR3 DNA reads as TGTGCCAGCAGTGAAAGGGCAGGGGAGGGCAATGAGCAGTTCTTC. It is translated as CASSERAGEGNEQFF.

This clone was seen once. The chain has TRBV15 and TRBJ1-1; 9 bases align to TRBD1. The germline V gene encodes CDR1 LNHNV and CDR2 YYDKDF (reference sequence). Unmatched junction bases numbered 7, after V lost 2 bases and J lost 3 bases. The CDR3 covers 16 residues. The CDR3 nucleotides are TGTGCCACCAGCAGACCGACAGGGGGAGGGGACACTGAAGCTTTCTTT. Encoded protein: CATSRPTGGGDTEAFF.